Shown below are 29 T cell receptor beta chains from a single sample sequenced in a study of T cells in women clearing cervical HPV infection. The method was immunoSEQ multiplex PCR; TCRdb's version includes in-frame clones alone and lacks a portion of them. The sample yields 30,000 or so clones, of which the top ten take up roughly 8.4%. The sequencing sample was made of blood buffy coat. The receptor source for this set is a woman between 18 and 75 years old with a cervical HPV16 infection that either progressed to CIN3+ or cleared (not recorded which).

As concerns this clone: Sequencing ends 3 residues short of the CDR3 end; the germline J gene provides the rest. This chain joins TRBV18 and TRBJ1-2; D ambiguous. Germline-derived CDR1 and CDR2 are KGHSH and LQKENI. The CDR3 is made up of 15 amino acids. The CDR3 loop is CASSPRAASTDTYTF. The sequenced part of the CDR3 DNA is TGTGCCAGCTCACCAAGGGCAGCTAGCACAGATACC.

Frequency places this clone as medium-sized. The read halts 3 residues ahead of the CDR3 end, with the missing end drawn from the germline J gene. The rearrangement links TRBV19 to TRBJ2-3; D gene uncertain. Germline-derived CDR1 and CDR2 are LNHDA and SQIVND (reference sequence). V lost 1 base and J 3 bases, leaving 17 bases between the germline ends. The CDR3 sequence is 17 residues long. CDR3 sequence: CASSIVGQGLRTDTQYF. Partial CDR3 DNA: TGTGCCAGTAGTATAGTAGGGCAAGGCCTGAGAACAGATACG. The whole variable domain, filled in from reference TRBV19 and TRBJ2-3, reads DGGITQSPKYLFRKEGQNVTLSCEQNLNHDAMYWYRQDPGQGLRLIYYSQIVNDFQKGDIAEGYSVSREKKESFPLTVTSAQKNPTAFYLCASSIVGQGLRTDTQYFGPGTRLTVL.

Comments on this clone: Read data end 3 residues before the CDR3 end; the end is taken from the germline J gene. The rearrangement uses TRBV5-1 and TRBJ2-2; D perhaps matches TRBD2 (5 bases). Germline loops: CDR1 SGHRS, CDR2 YFSETQ. The CDR3 runs 14 residues. V shed 4 bases and J shed 8 bases, with 15 bases lying between them. CDR3 sequence reads: CASSKRQDGGELFF. The sequenced CDR3 bases are TGCGCCAGCAGCAAGCGGCAGGACGGAGGGGAG.

About this clone: The CDR3 end lies 3 residues beyond the end of the read and is filled in from the germline J gene. The sample carries other DNA sequences with the same CDR3. V usage is TRBV5-1 and J usage is TRBJ1-5, with D tentatively TRBD1 (5 bases). Looked up from germline, CDR1 is SGHRS and CDR2 is YFSETQ. V lost 0 bases, J lost 5 bases, and 9 bases lay in between. CDR3 length: 14 residues. The CDR3 sequence is CASSLDGGDQPQHF. The covered CDR3 bases are TGCGCCAGCAGCTTGGACGGGGGGGATCAGCCC.

As concerns this clone: A junction boundary mismatches the germline segment, possibly from a read error. The read stops 3 residues short of the end of the CDR3; the missing end is completed from the germline J gene. The gene calls are TRBV19 and TRBJ2-2, with 7 bases lining up with TRBD2. The CDR3 totals 15 residues. In germline, CDR1 is LNHDA, CDR2 SQIVND (reference sequence). The CDR3: CASSIFGGNSGELFF. CDR3 bases read: TGTGCCAGTAGTATTTTCGGGGGGAACTCCGGGGAG.

Comments on this clone: The sequenced fragment ends 3 residues before the CDR3 boundary, so the rest is inferred from the germline J gene. The chain uses TRBV7-6 and TRBJ1-5; no clear D. V dropped 1 base and J dropped 4 bases, with 5 bases sitting between them. This CDR3 has 13 amino acids. CDR1 SGHVS and CDR2 FNYEAQ come from the germline V gene. CDR3 residues: CASSLELNQPQHF. The part of the CDR3 DNA that was read is TGTGCCAGCAGCTTAGAACTAAATCAGCCC.

With regard to this clone: The sequenced fragment ends 3 residues before the CDR3 boundary, so the rest is inferred from the germline J gene. V usage is TRBV11-1 and J usage is TRBJ1-2; unclear D gene. The germline V gene has CDR1 SGHAT and CDR2 FQDESV (reference sequence). The CDR3 totals 11 residues. V lost 4 bases and J lost 2, with 2 bases in between. The CDR3 spells CASSSNYGYTF. The sequenced CDR3 bases are TGTGCCAGCAGCTCAAACTATGGC.

In the case of this clone: From the germline J gene comes the end of the CDR3, since the read stops 3 residues before it. The chain uses TRBV6-2 or TRBV6-3 and TRBJ1-1; D may be TRBD1 (5 bases). This CDR3 comprises 15 residues. The germline V gene has CDR1 MNHEY and CDR2 SVGEGT. V was clipped by 5 bases and J by 3 bases, with 16 bases between them. CDR3 in amino acids: CASSPRGKADTEAFF. The DNA read from the CDR3 is TGTGCCAGCAGTCCCCGGGGGAAGGCGGACACTGAA.

Details on this clone: Read sequence stops 3 residues before the CDR3 end, and the germline J gene provides the missing end. The chain joins TRBV2 to TRBJ1-2; maybe TRBD1 (6 bases). Germline V gene sequence: CDR1 SNHLY, CDR2 FYNNEI. There are 13 residues in the CDR3. The sequenced CDR3 bases are TGTGCCAGCAGTTTACAGGGTTACAACGAC. Protein sequence: CASSLQGYND. The whole CDR3 protein reads CASSLQGYNDYTF.

To note about this clone: The read ends 3 residues before the CDR3 terminus; that terminus is restored from the germline J gene. The rearrangement joins TRBV18 to TRBJ2-7; possibly TRBD2 for D (6 bases). V was cut by 3 bases and J by 1 base, with 16 bases left in between. CDR1 is KGHSH and CDR2 is LQKENI in the germline V gene. The CDR3 spans 16 residues. CDR3 residues: CASSPPGTYGSYEQYF. The CDR3 DNA, read in part, is TGTGCCAGCTCACCGCCGGGGACTTATGGATCCTACGAG.

As for this clone: From the germline J gene comes the end of the CDR3, since the read stops 3 residues before it. This chain uses TRBV18 with TRBJ1-2; the match to TRBD1 covers 8 bases. Germline CDR1 is KGHSH and CDR2 is LQKENI. This CDR3 has 15 residues. Trimming cost V 4 bases and J 6 bases; bases outside gene matches: 10. The part of the CDR3 DNA that was read is TGTGCCAGCTCACAGGACAGGGCCAAACCAAATGGC. Amino acid sequence: CASSQDRAKPNG. The entire CDR3 sequence reads CASSQDRAKPNGYTF.

On this clone itself: The read ends 3 residues early relative to the CDR3; the germline J gene fills the gap. This chain uses TRBV20-1 with TRBJ2-2; 8 nucleotides match TRBD2. This CDR3 comprises 16 residues. Germline assignment: CDR1 DFQATT and CDR2 SNEGSKA (reference sequence). J lost 3 bases, V lost 0 bases, and 6 bases had no gene match. CDR3 region: CSARDPSGSDTGELFF. The CDR3 DNA, read in part, is TGCAGTGCTAGAGATCCCAGCGGGAGTGACACCGGGGAG.

To note about this clone: The CDR3 goes on 3 residues after the read ends, and that part is filled in from the germline J gene. This rearrangement joins TRBV28 to TRBJ1-2; 7 bases line up with TRBD1. The CDR3 has 14 amino acids. The V gene's germline CDR1 is MDHEN and CDR2 SYDVKM. The V and J ends lost 7 bases and 6 bases, in that order; junction bases with no gene match: 11. The CDR3 bases that were read are TGTGCCAGCACTATTCCAGGGGGACCCAATGGC. Translation gives CASTIPGGPNG. In full, the CDR3 reads CASTIPGGPNGYTF.

Remarks on this clone: The read ends 3 residues before the CDR3 terminus; that terminus is restored from the germline J gene. The chain uses TRBV5-1 and TRBJ1-4; 10 bases map to TRBD1. After removal of 2 bases from V and 2 bases from J, the junction contained 12 bases not matched to a gene. Germline CDR1 is SGHRS and CDR2 is YFSETQ. The CDR3 spans 19 residues. The CDR3 reads CASSLYRDRGSGTNEKLFF. CDR3 bases read: TGCGCCAGCAGCTTATACCGGGACAGGGGATCGGGGACTAATGAAAAA.

Comments on this clone: The read finishes 3 residues shy of the CDR3 end, and the germline J gene is used to complete it. The chain joins TRBV30 to TRBJ1-1; unclear D gene. Germline CDR1 reads GTSNPN; CDR2 reads SVGIG (reference sequence). Trimming cost V 0 bases and J 4 bases, with 21 bases left between them. This CDR3 has 17 amino acids. CDR3 DNA, as far as it was read: TGTGCCTGGAGTGTCTCCATCGACCGGGTGGATGTCACTGAA. It codes for CAWSVSIDRVDVTE. The whole CDR3 region reads CAWSVSIDRVDVTEAFF.

A note on this clone: At the DNA level, this CDR3 is encoded by other sequences in the same sample as well. The CDR3 loop reads CASRDGQGPLFSGNTIYF. The CDR3 bases that were read are TGCGCCAGCAGAGACGGACAGGGGCCTCTTTTCTCTGGAAACACC. The gene calls are TRBV23-1 and TRBJ1-3; 9 positions agree with TRBD1. The CDR3 end is not reached by the read, which stops 3 residues before it; the germline J gene fills it in. TRBV23-1 is recorded as an ORF, its role being uncertain. V was pared by 6 bases and J by 0 bases, with 12 bases of the junction left unmatched. The CDR3 consists of 18 residues.

As to this clone: The read ends 3 residues before the CDR3 terminus; that terminus is restored from the germline J gene. The rearrangement links TRBV4-1 to TRBJ1-2; TRBD1 aligns across 7 bases. The germline CDR1 and CDR2 sequences are MGHRA and YSYEKL. The V gene end was trimmed by 4 bases and the J gene end by 3 bases; junction bases not matched to a gene: 5. The CDR3 extends over 14 amino acids. CDR3 amino acids: CASSPGGGHYGYTF. The DNA read from the CDR3 is TGCGCCAGCAGCCCCGGAGGGGGCCACTATGGC.

Comments on this clone: The sequenced fragment ends 3 residues before the CDR3 boundary, so the rest is inferred from the germline J gene. The gene calls are TRBV18 and TRBJ1-2; TRBD1 matches at 10 bases. The CDR3 is made up of 15 amino acids. Losses at the gene ends were 4 bases for V and 4 bases for J; bases not matched to a gene: 6. Germline CDR1 and CDR2: KGHSH and LQKENI. CDR3 sequence reads: CASSQGQGGSYGYTF. CDR3 DNA, as far as it was read: TGTGCCAGCTCACAAGGACAGGGGGGGAGCTATGGC.

For this clone: The CDR3 extends 3 residues past the end of the read, so its final part is completed from the germline J gene. This chain links TRBV7-6 with TRBJ1-1; D may be TRBD1 (5 bases). This CDR3 is built from 14 residues. CDR1 is SGHVS, CDR2 FNYEAQ, per germline. The ends were cut back, 4 bases at V and 0 bases at J, with 9 bases in the middle. The chain's CDR3 is CASSWGGVNTEAFF. CDR3 DNA (partial): TGTGCCAGCAGCTGGGGGGGGGTGAACACTGAA.

Regarding this clone: The CDR3 end lies 3 residues beyond the end of the read and is filled in from the germline J gene. The identical CDR3 is also encoded by other nucleotide sequences in the sample. The chain links TRBV20-1 to TRBJ2-7; possibly TRBD2 for D (6 bases). The CDR3 is 14 residues long. The V and J ends lost 5 bases and 2 bases respectively, with 16 bases between them. Germline assignment: CDR1 DFQATT and CDR2 SNEGSKA (reference sequence). The CDR3 loop reads CSAHLRGAAYEQYF. The DNA read from the CDR3 is TGCAGTGCTCACCTGCGGGGCGCCGCCTACGAG.

A note on this clone: The read ends 3 residues before the CDR3 terminus; that terminus is restored from the germline J gene. The chain couples TRBV19 to TRBJ2-3; 7 bases match TRBD1. The germline gives CDR1 LNHDA, CDR2 SQIVND (reference sequence). The CDR3 totals 14 residues. The CDR3 is CASTNLDREETQYF. Partial CDR3 DNA: TGTGCCAGTACCAACCTAGACAGGGAAGAGACG.

A remark on this clone: The observed sequence ends 3 residues before the CDR3 terminus, with the missing tail filled in from the germline J gene. V gene TRBV18 combines with J gene TRBJ2-7, with 9 bases matching TRBD2. The germline V gene encodes CDR1 KGHSH and CDR2 LQKENI. V was clipped by 0 bases and J by 1 base; unmatched bases: 4. The CDR3 sequence is 16 residues long. The sequenced CDR3 bases are TGTGCCAGCTCACCACCGGGAACTAGCGGGTCCTACGAG. Protein sequence: CASSPPGTSGSYE. From start to end, the CDR3 is CASSPPGTSGSYEQYF.

To note about this clone: The read comes to an end 3 residues before the CDR3 does, leaving the germline J gene to fill in the end. The rearrangement uses TRBV2 and TRBJ2-5; D is perhaps TRBD2 (5 bases). The length of the CDR3 is 14 residues. The V end was cut by 7 bases, the J end by 7 bases, with 19 bases between. The germline gives CDR1 SNHLY, CDR2 FYNNEI. CDR3 DNA (partial): TGTGCCAGCACTGACCGGGGTCCCGGCGGGACC. Translated: CASTDRGPGGT. The CDR3 reads in full as CASTDRGPGGTQYF. The complete variable domain, with remaining parts taken from reference TRBV2 and TRBJ2-5, reads EPEVTQTPSHQVTQMGQEVILRCVPISNHLYFYWYRQILGQKVEFLVSFYNNEISEKSEIFDDQFSVERPDGSNFTLKIRSTKLEDSAMYFCASTDRGPGGTQYFGPGTRLLVL.

Details on this clone: The read comes to an end 3 residues before the CDR3 does, leaving the germline J gene to fill in the end. The chain carries TRBV25-1 and TRBJ2-4; D is possibly TRBD1 or TRBD2 (6 bases each). CDR3 length: 17 residues. The V gene's germline CDR1 is MGHDK and CDR2 SYGVNS. The V and J ends lost 2 bases and 3 bases respectively, with 17 bases between them. This chain's CDR3 is CASSEEGGGVSKNIQYF. The part of the CDR3 DNA that was read is TGTGCCAGCAGTGAAGAAGGGGGAGGCGTTAGCAAAAACATT.

Comment on this clone: The read finishes 3 residues shy of the CDR3 end, and the germline J gene is used to complete it. The chain combines TRBV18 with TRBJ1-2, with 9 bases fitting TRBD1. The CDR3 sequence is 16 residues long. From germline, CDR1 is KGHSH and CDR2 LQKENI. CDR3 bases read: TGTGCCAGCTCAAAAACAGGGGGCTCGGTTCACAATGAC. It translates to CASSKTGGSVHND. The whole CDR3 protein reads CASSKTGGSVHNDYTF.

In terms of frequency, this clone is medium-sized. Coverage ceases 3 residues before the CDR3 finishes, and the germline J gene fills in the end. The V call is TRBV18, the J call TRBJ2-2, with D maybe TRBD2 (6 bases). This CDR3 region has 13 residues. From germline, CDR1 is KGHSH and CDR2 LQKENI. V dropped 3 bases and J dropped 6 bases, with 8 bases sitting between them. The CDR3 DNA, read in part, is TGTGCCAGCTCACCCCGCGGGGCCGGGGAG. Encoded protein: CASSPRGAGE. In full, the CDR3 is CASSPRGAGELFF.

The CDR3 region is CSAPQPRIRETQYF. The CDR3 bases that were read are TGCAGTGCCCCTCAACCCAGAATACGTGAGACG. The rearrangement joins TRBV20-1 to TRBJ2-3, with D hard to call. The DNA ends 3 residues before the CDR3 does, and the rest of the CDR3 is filled in from the germline J gene. CDR1 is DFQATT, CDR2 SNEGSKA, per germline (reference sequence). This CDR3 comprises 14 residues.

Regarding this clone: From the germline J gene comes the end of the CDR3, since the read stops 3 residues before it. The chain couples TRBV7-6 to TRBJ2-1; 11 nucleotides align to TRBD2. From germline, CDR1 is SGHVS and CDR2 FNYEAQ. J was trimmed by 5 bases and V by 5 bases; bases with no gene match: 11. The CDR3 length is 17 residues. The CDR3 bases that were read are TGTGCCAGCAGCGCAGCAGGGGGACTAGCGGACAACAATGAG. Translating it yields CASSAAGGLADNNE. The entire CDR3 sequence reads CASSAAGGLADNNEQFF.

Points on this clone: At one end the junction does not follow the germline gene, possibly because of a read error. The read finishes 3 residues shy of the CDR3 end, and the germline J gene is used to complete it. This chain connects TRBV4-2 to TRBJ2-7; 9 bases fit TRBD1. From germline, CDR1 is LGHNA and CDR2 YNFKEQ. The CDR3 totals 15 residues. The sequenced part of the CDR3 DNA is TGCGCCAGCAGCCAGACAGGGGGTCCTATCTACGAG. Translated: CASSQTGGPIYE. In full, the CDR3 reads CASSQTGGPIYEQYF.